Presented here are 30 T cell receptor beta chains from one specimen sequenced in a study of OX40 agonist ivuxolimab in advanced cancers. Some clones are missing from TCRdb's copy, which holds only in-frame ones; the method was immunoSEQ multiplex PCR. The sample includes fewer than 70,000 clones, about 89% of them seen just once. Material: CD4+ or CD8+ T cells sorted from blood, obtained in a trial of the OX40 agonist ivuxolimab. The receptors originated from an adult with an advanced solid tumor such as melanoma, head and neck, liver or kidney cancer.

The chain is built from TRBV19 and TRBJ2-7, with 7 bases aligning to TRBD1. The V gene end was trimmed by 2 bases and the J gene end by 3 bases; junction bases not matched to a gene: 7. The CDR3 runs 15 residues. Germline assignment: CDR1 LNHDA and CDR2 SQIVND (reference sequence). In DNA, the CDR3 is TGTGCCAGTAGTATAAGGGGGCCTCCCTACTACGAGCAGTACTTC. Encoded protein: CASSIRGPPYYEQYF.

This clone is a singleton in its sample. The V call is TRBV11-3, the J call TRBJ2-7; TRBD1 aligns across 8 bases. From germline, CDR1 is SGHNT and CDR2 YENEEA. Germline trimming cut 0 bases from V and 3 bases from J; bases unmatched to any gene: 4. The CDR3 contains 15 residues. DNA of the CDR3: TGTGCCAGCAGCTTAGACGGACAGGGAAACTACGAGCAGTACTTC. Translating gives CASSLDGQGNYEQYF.

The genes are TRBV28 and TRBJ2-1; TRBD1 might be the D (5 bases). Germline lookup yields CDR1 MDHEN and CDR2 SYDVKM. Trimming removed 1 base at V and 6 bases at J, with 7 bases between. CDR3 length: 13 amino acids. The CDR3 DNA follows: TGTGCCAGCAGTTTATCAGGGATCAATGAGCAGTTCTTC. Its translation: CASSLSGINEQFF.

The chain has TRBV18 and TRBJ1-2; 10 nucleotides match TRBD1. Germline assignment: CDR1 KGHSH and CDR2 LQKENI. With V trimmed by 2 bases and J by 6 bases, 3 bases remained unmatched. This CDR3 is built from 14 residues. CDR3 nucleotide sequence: TGTGCCAGCTCACCAGACGGACAGGGGGATGGCTACACCTTC. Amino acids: CASSPDGQGDGYTF.

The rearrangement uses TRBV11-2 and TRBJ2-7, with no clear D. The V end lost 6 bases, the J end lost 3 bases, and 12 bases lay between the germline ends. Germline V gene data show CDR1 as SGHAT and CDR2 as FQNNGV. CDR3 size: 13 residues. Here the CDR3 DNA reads TGTGCCAGCAGGCACCTAAGGCGCTACGAGCAGTACTTC. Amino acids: CASRHLRRYEQYF.

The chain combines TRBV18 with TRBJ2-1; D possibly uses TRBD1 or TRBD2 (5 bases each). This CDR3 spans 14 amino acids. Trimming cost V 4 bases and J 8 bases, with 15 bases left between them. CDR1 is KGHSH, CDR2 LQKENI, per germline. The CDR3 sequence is CASSLPGRAYEQFF. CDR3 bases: TGTGCCAGCTCACTTCCGGGACGGGCTTATGAGCAGTTCTTC. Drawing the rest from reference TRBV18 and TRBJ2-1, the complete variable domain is NAGVMQNPRHLVRRRGQEARLRCSPMKGHSHVYWYRQLPEEGLKFMVYLQKENIIDESGMPKERFSAEFPKEGPSILRIQQVVRGDSAAYFCASSLPGRAYEQFFGPGTRLTVL.

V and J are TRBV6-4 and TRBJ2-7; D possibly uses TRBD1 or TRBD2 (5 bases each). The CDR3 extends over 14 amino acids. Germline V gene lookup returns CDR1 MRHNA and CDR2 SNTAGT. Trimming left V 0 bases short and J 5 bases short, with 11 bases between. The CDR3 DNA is TGTGCCAGCAGTGACTCGGGGGACGAAAACGAGCAGTACTTC. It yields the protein CASSDSGDENEQYF.

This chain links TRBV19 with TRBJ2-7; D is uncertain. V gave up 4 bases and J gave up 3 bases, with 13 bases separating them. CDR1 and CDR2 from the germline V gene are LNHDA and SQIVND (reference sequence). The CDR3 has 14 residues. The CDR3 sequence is CASSTVRSNYEQYF. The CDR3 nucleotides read TGTGCCAGTAGTACGGTAAGGTCCAACTACGAGCAGTACTTC. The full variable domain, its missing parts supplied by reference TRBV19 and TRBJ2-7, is DGGITQSPKYLFRKEGQNVTLSCEQNLNHDAMYWYRQDPGQGLRLIYYSQIVNDFQKGDIAEGYSVSREKKESFPLTVTSAQKNPTAFYLCASSTVRSNYEQYFGPGTRLTVT.

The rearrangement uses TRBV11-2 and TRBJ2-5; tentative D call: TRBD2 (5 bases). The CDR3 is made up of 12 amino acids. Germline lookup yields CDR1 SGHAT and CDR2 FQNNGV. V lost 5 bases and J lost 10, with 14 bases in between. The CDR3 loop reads CASSPLAGGQYF. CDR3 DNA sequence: TGTGCCAGCAGCCCCCTGGCTGGAGGCCAGTACTTC.

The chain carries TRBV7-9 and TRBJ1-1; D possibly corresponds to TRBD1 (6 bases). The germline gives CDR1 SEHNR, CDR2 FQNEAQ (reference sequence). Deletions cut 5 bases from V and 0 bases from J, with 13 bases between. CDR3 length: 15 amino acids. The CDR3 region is CASSPPGALNTEAFF. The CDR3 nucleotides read TGTGCCAGCAGCCCCCCAGGGGCCCTGAACACTGAAGCTTTCTTT. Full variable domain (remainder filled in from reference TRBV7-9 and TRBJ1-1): DTGVSQNPRHKITKRGQNVTFRCDPISEHNRLYWYRQTLGQGPEFLTYFQNEAQLEKSRLLSDRFSAERPKGSFSTLEIQRTEQGDSAMYLCASSPPGALNTEAFFGQGTRLTVV.

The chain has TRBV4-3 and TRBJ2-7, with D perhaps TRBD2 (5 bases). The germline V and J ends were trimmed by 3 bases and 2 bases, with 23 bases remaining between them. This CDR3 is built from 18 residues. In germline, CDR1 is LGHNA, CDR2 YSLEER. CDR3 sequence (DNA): TGCGCCAGCAGCCAGGAGGTTGGGTTTAACTACGGCCCCTACGAGCAGTACTTC. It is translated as CASSQEVGFNYGPYEQYF.

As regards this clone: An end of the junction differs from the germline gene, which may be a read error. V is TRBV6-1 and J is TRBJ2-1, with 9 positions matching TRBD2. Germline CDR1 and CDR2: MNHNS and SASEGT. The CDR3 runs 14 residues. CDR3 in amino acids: CASFRSGGLLERFF. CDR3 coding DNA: TGTGCCAGCTTCCGTAGCGGGGGACTCCTAGAGCGGTTCTTC.

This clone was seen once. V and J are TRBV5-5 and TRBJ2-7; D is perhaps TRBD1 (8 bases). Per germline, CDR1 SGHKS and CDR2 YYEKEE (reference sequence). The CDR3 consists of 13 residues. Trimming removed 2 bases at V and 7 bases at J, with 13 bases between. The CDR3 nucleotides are TGTGCCAGCAGCTTTGCGGGGGACAGGGAGCAGTACTTC. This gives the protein CASSFAGDREQYF.

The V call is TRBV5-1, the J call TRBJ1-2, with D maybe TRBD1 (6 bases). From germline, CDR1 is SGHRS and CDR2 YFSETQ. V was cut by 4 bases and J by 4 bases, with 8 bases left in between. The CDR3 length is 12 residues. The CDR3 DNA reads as TGCGCCAGCAGCCCGGACAGCTATGGCTACACCTTC. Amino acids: CASSPDSYGYTF.

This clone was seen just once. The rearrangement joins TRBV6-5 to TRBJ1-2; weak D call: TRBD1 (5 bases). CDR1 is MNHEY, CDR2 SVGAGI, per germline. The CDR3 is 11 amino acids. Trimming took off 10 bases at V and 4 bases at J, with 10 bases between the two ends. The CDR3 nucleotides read TGTGCCACCGGGACGGCCTATGGCTACACCTTC. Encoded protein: CATGTAYGYTF.

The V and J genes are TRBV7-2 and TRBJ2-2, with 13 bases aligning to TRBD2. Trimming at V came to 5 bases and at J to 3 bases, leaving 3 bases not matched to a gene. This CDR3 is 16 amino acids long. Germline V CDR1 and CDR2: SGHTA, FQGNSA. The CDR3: CASSETSGGYTGELFF. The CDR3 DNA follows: TGTGCCAGCAGCGAGACTAGCGGGGGGTACACCGGGGAGCTGTTTTTT.

The CDR3 protein is CASGPLAGGLGGTQYF. The CDR3 DNA is TGTGCCAGCGGCCCTCTAGCGGGGGGCCTGGGGGGGACCCAGTACTTC. The chain combines TRBV7-2 with TRBJ2-5; 11 nucleotides line up with TRBD2. The J segment lost 7 bases and the V segment lost 8 bases, leaving 15 bases of the junction unmatched. The CDR3 is 16 residues long. CDR1 is SGHTA and CDR2 is FQGNSA in the germline V gene.

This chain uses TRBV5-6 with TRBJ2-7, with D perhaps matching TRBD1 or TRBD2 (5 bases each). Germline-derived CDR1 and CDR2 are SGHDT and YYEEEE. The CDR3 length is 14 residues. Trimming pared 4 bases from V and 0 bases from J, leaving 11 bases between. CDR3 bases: TGTGCCAGCAGCCCGGGACCGAGCTCCTACGAGCAGTACTTC. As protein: CASSPGPSSYEQYF.

This CDR3 is CASSQRVNYGYTF. CDR3 sequence (DNA): TGTGCCAGCAGCCAAAGAGTGAACTATGGCTACACCTTC. The chain is built from TRBV14 and TRBJ1-2; D unresolved. This CDR3 region has 13 residues. Deletions cut 2 bases from V and 2 bases from J, with 6 bases between. Germline CDR1 and CDR2: SGHDN and FVKESK.

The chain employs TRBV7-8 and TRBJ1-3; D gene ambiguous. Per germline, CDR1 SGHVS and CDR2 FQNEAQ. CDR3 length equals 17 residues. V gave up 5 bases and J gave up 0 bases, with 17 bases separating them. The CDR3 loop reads CASSITGGIYSGNTIYF. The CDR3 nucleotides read TGTGCCAGCAGCATCACGGGCGGCATCTACTCTGGAAACACCATATATTTT.

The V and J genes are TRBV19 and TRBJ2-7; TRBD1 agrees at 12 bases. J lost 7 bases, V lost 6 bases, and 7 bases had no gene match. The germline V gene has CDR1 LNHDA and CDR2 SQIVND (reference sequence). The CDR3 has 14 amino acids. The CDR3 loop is CASSSGQGAGEQYF. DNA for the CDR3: TGTGCCAGTAGCTCGGGACAGGGGGCCGGAGAGCAGTACTTC. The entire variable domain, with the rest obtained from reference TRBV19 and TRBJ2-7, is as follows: DGGITQSPKYLFRKEGQNVTLSCEQNLNHDAMYWYRQDPGQGLRLIYYSQIVNDFQKGDIAEGYSVSREKKESFPLTVTSAQKNPTAFYLCASSSGQGAGEQYFGPGTRLTVT.

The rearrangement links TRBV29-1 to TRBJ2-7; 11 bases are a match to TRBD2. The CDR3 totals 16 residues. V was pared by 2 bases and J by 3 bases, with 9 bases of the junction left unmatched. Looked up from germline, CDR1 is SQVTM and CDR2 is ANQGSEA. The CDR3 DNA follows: TGCAGCGTTGAATACACTAGCGGGAGTCTCGGCTACGAGCAGTACTTC. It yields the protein CSVEYTSGSLGYEQYF.

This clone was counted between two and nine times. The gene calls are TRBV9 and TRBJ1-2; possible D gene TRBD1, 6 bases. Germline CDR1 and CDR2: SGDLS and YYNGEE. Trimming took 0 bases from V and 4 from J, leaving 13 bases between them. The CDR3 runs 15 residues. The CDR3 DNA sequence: TGTGCCAGCAGCGTAGATGGACAGCCGATCTATGGCTACACCTTC. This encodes CASSVDGQPIYGYTF.

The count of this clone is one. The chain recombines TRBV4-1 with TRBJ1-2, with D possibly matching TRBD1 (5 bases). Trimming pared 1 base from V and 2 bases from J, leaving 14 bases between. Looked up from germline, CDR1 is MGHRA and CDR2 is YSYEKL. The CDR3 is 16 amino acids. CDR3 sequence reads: CASSQVGGNINYGYTF. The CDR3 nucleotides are TGCGCCAGCAGCCAAGTCGGGGGGAACATCAACTATGGCTACACCTTC.

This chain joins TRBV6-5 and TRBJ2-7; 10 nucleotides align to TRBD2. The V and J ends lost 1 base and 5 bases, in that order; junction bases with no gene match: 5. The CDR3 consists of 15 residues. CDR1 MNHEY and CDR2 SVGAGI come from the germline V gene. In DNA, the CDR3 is TGTGCCAGCAGTTACTTGAGCGGGGGGGCCAACGAGCAGTACTTC. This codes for CASSYLSGGANEQYF.

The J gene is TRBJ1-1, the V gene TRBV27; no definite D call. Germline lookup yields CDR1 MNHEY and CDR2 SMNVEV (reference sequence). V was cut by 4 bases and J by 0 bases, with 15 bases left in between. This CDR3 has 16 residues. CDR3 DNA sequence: TGTGCCAGCAGTTCTTTGGGCCAGAGCATGAACACTGAAGCTTTCTTT. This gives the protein CASSSLGQSMNTEAFF.

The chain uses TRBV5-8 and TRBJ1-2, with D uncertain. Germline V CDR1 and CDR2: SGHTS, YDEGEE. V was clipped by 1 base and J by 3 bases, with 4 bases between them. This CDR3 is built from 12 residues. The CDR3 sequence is CASSLMDYGYTF. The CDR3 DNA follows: TGTGCCAGCAGCTTGATGGACTATGGCTACACCTTC.

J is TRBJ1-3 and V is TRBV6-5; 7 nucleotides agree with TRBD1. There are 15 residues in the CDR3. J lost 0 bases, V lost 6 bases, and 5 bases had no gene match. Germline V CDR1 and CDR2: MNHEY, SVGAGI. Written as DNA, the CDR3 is TGTGCCAGCAGCCGCGACAGGGACTCTGGAAACACCATATATTTT. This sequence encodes CASSRDRDSGNTIYF.

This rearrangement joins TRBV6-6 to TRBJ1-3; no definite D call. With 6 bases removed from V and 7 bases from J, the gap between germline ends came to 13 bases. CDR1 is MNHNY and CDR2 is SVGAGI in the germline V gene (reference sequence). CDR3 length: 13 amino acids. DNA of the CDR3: TGTGCCAGCAGCCTCCGAGGAGCGAACACCATATATTTT. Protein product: CASSLRGANTIYF.

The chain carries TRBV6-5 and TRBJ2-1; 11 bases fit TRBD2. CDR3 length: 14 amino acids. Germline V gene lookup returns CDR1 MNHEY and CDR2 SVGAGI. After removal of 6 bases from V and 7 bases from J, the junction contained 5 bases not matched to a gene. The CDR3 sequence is CASSRLAGRNEQFF. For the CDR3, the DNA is TGTGCCAGCAGCCGACTAGCGGGGCGGAATGAGCAGTTCTTC.